This TCR beta chain is drawn from a study of blood T cell repertoires in COVID-19. Study context: Acute and convalescent COVID-19 specimens originated in the United States, Italy and Spain.

V dropped 3 bases and J dropped 1; count of bases not matched to a gene: 6. Germline CDR1 reads SGHTA; CDR2 reads FQGNSA. This CDR3 is 18 amino acids long. Original processing notes: Amplified reference gene primers provided the basis for estimating nucleated cell counts. Only in-frame clones appear in the TCRdb table, and some are missing; sequencing was by immunoSEQ multiplex PCR. The D gene and trimming were derived from the DNA, and the V and J assignments and clone size from that table. Of about 160,000 clones in the sample, 89% are singletons; the top ten hold around 2.9%. The clonotype comes from a man in his 60s with acute or convalescent COVID-19. The chain combines TRBV7-2 with TRBJ2-2; 12 nucleotides align to TRBD2. Sequencing was done on a sample of peripheral blood. CDR3 nucleotide sequence: TGTGCCAGCAGCTTCGCCGGGACTAGCGGGTGGAACACCGGGGAGCTGTTTTTT. It is translated as CASSFAGTSGWNTGELFF.